Presented here are 6 T cell receptor beta chains from one specimen sequenced in a study of cytomegalovirus exposure and HLA in healthy donors. The PCR contained 60 Vbeta and 13 Jbeta primers. The repertoire was sequenced with immunoSEQ multiplex PCR; TCRdb's copy has only in-frame clones and lacks some. The sample includes 150,000 or so clones, 60% to 80% seen only once; the top ten take roughly 7%. The sample comprised PBMCs. Source of these receptors: a male donor in good health and CMV-seronegative.

The chain joins TRBV18 to TRBJ1-1; a weak D match, TRBD1 (6 bases). This CDR3 comprises 16 residues. Trimming removed 3 bases from V and 1 base from J, with 15 bases in between. Germline loops: CDR1 KGHSH, CDR2 LQKENI. CDR3: CASSPKKDSWNTEAFF. As DNA, the CDR3 is TGTGCCAGCTCACCCAAAAAGGACAGCTGGAACACTGAAGCTTTCTTT.

This clone was seen only once. The junction does not match germline at one end; this may be a read error. The rearrangement links TRBV7-9 to TRBJ2-7, with a possible D match to TRBD2 (5 bases). The CDR3 extends over 14 amino acids. Germline CDR1 is SEHNR and CDR2 is FQNEAQ (reference sequence). CDR3 DNA: TGTTCCAGCAGCCCCGGAGGCCCCTCCTACGAGCAGTACTTC. Its protein product is CSSSPGGPSYEQYF.

The V gene is TRBV9, the J gene TRBJ2-7; TRBD2 aligns across 7 bases. J was trimmed by 0 bases and V by 4 bases; bases with no gene match: 10. Per the germline V gene, CDR1 is SGDLS and CDR2 is YYNGEE. This CDR3 has 16 amino acids. CDR3 loop: CASSPLPSGSSYEQYF. The CDR3 DNA sequence: TGTGCCAGCAGCCCTCTCCCTAGCGGCAGCTCCTACGAGCAGTACTTC.

The rearrangement joins TRBV4-3 to TRBJ1-5; no reliable D call. Germline V gene lookup returns CDR1 LGHNA and CDR2 YSLEER. CDR3 length: 15 residues. Trimming stripped 5 bases from V and 0 bases from J, with 11 bases between. The DNA for the CDR3 is TGCGCCAGCAGCTCTGACTACCTTAGCAATCAGCCCCAGCATTTT. This translates into CASSSDYLSNQPQHF.

The chain links TRBV5-8 to TRBJ2-5, with 11 bases fitting TRBD1. Germline V lookup: CDR1 SGHTS, CDR2 YDEGEE. This CDR3 is built from 15 residues. The trim removed 4 bases at V and 4 bases at J, leaving 6 bases unmatched. CDR3 loop: CASSMGQGVGETQYF. CDR3 DNA: TGTGCCAGCAGCATGGGACAGGGGGTGGGAGAGACCCAGTACTTC. Together with reference TRBV5-8 and TRBJ2-5, the CDR3 gives the full variable domain: EAGVTQSPTHLIKTRGQQATLRCSPISGHTSVYWYQQALGLGLQFLLWYDEGEERNRGNFPPRFSGRQFPNYSSELNVNALELEDSALYLCASSMGQGVGETQYFGPGTRLLVL.

The CDR3, as DNA: TGTGCCAGCTCACCAAAAGGACAGATCATGAACACTGAAGCTTTCTTT. It codes for CASSPKGQIMNTEAFF. The chain carries TRBV18 and TRBJ1-1; possibly TRBD1 for D (6 bases). This CDR3 is 16 amino acids long. The V gene lost 2 bases and the J gene lost 0 bases, with 13 bases spanning the gap. Germline V gene lookup returns CDR1 KGHSH and CDR2 LQKENI. The full variable domain, its missing parts supplied by reference TRBV18 and TRBJ1-1, is NAGVMQNPRHLVRRRGQEARLRCSPMKGHSHVYWYRQLPEEGLKFMVYLQKENIIDESGMPKERFSAEFPKEGPSILRIQQVVRGDSAAYFCASSPKGQIMNTEAFFGQGTRLTVV.